This T cell receptor (beta chain) was recovered during a study of blood T cell repertoires in COVID-19. About the study: Whether acute or convalescent, the COVID-19 samples came from the United States, Italy and Spain. Nucleic acid was either cDNA or gDNA, and it came from T cells, B-cell-depleted T cells, or PBMCs.

The method was immunoSEQ multiplex PCR; TCRdb's version includes in-frame clones alone and lacks a portion of them. The sample has a few hundred thousand clones; around 89% are singletons. Germline V gives CDR1 LNHDA, CDR2 SQIVND (reference sequence). The CDR3 is made up of 17 amino acids. Trimming cost V 3 bases and J 4 bases; bases outside gene matches: 8. The sample taken for sequencing was peripheral blood. The receptor was isolated from a man between 25 and 39 years old with acute or convalescent COVID-19. V gene TRBV19 combines with J gene TRBJ2-1; 11 bases match TRBD2. CDR3 in amino acids: CASSILIAGGRYNEQFF. The CDR3 coding sequence is TGTGCCAGTAGTATCCTCATAGCGGGGGGGCGTTACAATGAGCAGTTCTTC.